What follows describes a single T cell receptor beta chain. Its cognate antigen has yet to be identified. Base qualities are not recorded, but no much larger clone differs from it by a single base. The CDR3 starts with the cysteine, ends with the phenylalanine, and has 15 residues. The kept DNA is CDR3 alone, 45 bases in frame from the first base. V is pared back by 2 bases and J by 4 bases, with 12 bases lying between the germline termini. In the germline V gene, CDR1 corresponds to SGHAT and CDR2 to FQNNGV. This sample stems from a study of human T cells and chemical hapten exposure (dated by TCRdb to about 2021). For the study in its entirety: For sensitization, 2% DPC in acetone was applied to a roughly 2 cm by roughly 2 cm area of upper inner arm skin. Throughout the roughly 24-week study period, patients were also given weekly therapeutic DPC doses on the scalp. Patch testing was done on the upper back using Finn chambers containing 0.01% DPC, and results were scored after 6 days according to International Contact Dermatitis Research Group standards. Most of the patients in the cohort were female, and the cohort covered alopecia areata with under or over 50% scalp involvement, alopecia totalis and alopecia universalis. The libraries were sequenced as a pool, and the TCR yield per sample differed mostly because of small variations in library volumes within the pool. Peripheral blood TCR repertoire changes were tracked in vivo in alopecia patients during primary and secondary sensitization to the hapten diphenylcyclopropenone (DPC). Blood was sampled from patients pre-sensitization (week 0) and at 2, 6 and about 24 weeks after DPC sensitization. Blood for TCR sequencing was provided by twenty-nine alopecia patients at one to four time points (pre-sensitization, 2, 6 and 24 weeks). From each blood RNA sample, both TCR alpha and TCR beta chains were sequenced. Broad study findings and their caveats: A positive correlation was found between the number of PT1 expanded TCRs and patch test score, with significance reached at thresholds 8, 16 and 32 but not 4. The number of TCRs above 1 in 1000 frequency did not change with DPC sensitization; there was no evidence of global repertoire structure alterations. Because all patients had alopecia, a presumed autoimmune disease, the immune response of the patients might differ from that of healthy individuals. After repeated subsampling, changes were observed in the strength of the expansion versus patch-test correlation and in the threshold at which the correlation became significant. Expanded TCRs formed significantly more large CDR3 similarity clusters than pre-sensitization or healthy control sets, consistent with antigen-driven responses.

Library construction relied on RACE. The sequencer listed for this sample is NextSeq 500. During library preparation, unique molecular identifiers were attached to individual cDNA molecules so that TCRs could be counted quantitatively and reproducibly. Turning to the authors' computational methods: The median number of TCRs per sample was approximately 93,000, ranging from roughly 20,000 to 700,000. The Decombinator software suite was used to annotate the V, J and CDR3 of the TCR reads. For PS versus PT1 abundance plots, all samples were subsampled to the same number of TCRs (28,000). TCRs were defined as expanded if absent before sensitization and observed at least eight times at the 2-week time point. In-frame beta chains were kept once TCRdb had trimmed the public reads at Q25 with fastp and called clones with MiXCR. Rows with one shared CDR3 protein collapse into an entry with the most common genes and DNA. The V and J calls shown here were made by TCRdb, not taken from the authors' results. The table for this sample lists fewer than 40,000 distinct CDR3 sequences; more than 9.5% of them were counted only once. Clones ranked in the top ten supply roughly 2.1% of the sample.

The sample's time point label, decoded: patch test 3, about 24 weeks after DPC sensitization. Taken with the paper, the label for treatment or condition translates to: therapeutic diphenylcyclopropenone sensitization with weekly scalp DPC. Total RNA was isolated from unfractionated whole blood collected in Tempus Blood RNA tubes. At every patch-test visit, the blood draw took place before the patch test was put on. Patients were considered eligible if aged 18 to 70, diagnosed with alopecia and deemed suitable for DPC therapy, and patients were excluded if pregnant. This TCR was sampled from a middle-aged woman with alopecia areata. Some clones in this sample may be carry-over from other donors' samples. The material was whole blood, obtained in connection with sensitization to the hapten diphenylcyclopropenone (DPC). This chain is built from TRBV11-2 and TRBJ1-3; confidence is insufficient to name the D gene. In nucleotide form, the sequence is TGTGCCAGCAGCTTAAGTCGGGGATACGGAAACACCATATATTTT. This gives the protein CASSLSRGYGNTIYF. With the portions outside the CDR3 filled from the reference TRBV11-2 and TRBJ1-3 genes, the complete variable region becomes EAGVAQSPRYKIIEKRQSVAFWCNPISGHATLYWYQQILGQGPKLLIQFQNNGVVDDSQLPKDRFSAERLKGVDSTLKIQPAKLEDSAVYLCASSLSRGYGNTIYFGEGSWLTVV.